Below are 8 T cell receptor beta chains sequenced from a single sample in a study of response to subunit inactivated influenza vaccine. A single record per CDR3 protein comes from TCRdb applying MiXCR to the RT-PCR reads. The sample shows some 850,000 distinct CDR3 sequences, around 20% of them seen only once. The input for sequencing was PBMCs from blood, taken 5 to 6 days after vaccination. The receptor set was obtained from a man aged 45 to 65 who received an inactivated influenza vaccine.

This clonotype was found many times. The gene calls are TRBV29-1 and TRBJ2-5; 8 nucleotides align to TRBD2. V shed 6 bases, J shed 2 bases, and the junction held 8 bases outside the gene matches. Germline CDR1 is SQVTM and CDR2 is ANQGSEA. CDR3 length: 14 residues. CDR3 sequence reads: CSVPSTSDQETQYF. The CDR3 nucleotides read TGCAGCGTCCCCTCGACTAGCGATCAAGAGACCCAGTACTTC.

This clonotype was observed a few times. This chain uses TRBV15 with TRBJ2-1; TRBD2 matches 10 bases. V lost 0 bases to trimming and J lost 10 bases; unmatched junction nucleotides: 6. Germline V gives CDR1 LNHNV, CDR2 YYDKDF (reference sequence). The CDR3 sequence is 15 residues long. CDR3 bases: TGTGCCACCAGCAGAGAAAAGCGGGAGGGCCGGGAGCAGTTCTTC. This gives the protein CATSREKREGREQFF.

The V and J genes are TRBV5-5 and TRBJ2-4; possibly TRBD2 for D (5 bases). V was trimmed by 1 base and J by 8 bases, leaving 16 bases between them. The CDR3 covers 15 residues. Germline V gene data show CDR1 as SGHKS and CDR2 as YYEKEE (reference sequence). CDR3 nucleotides: TGTGCCAGCAGCTTGTCGACTACGTCCGGCGACATTCAGTACTTC. It specifies CASSLSTTSGDIQYF.

The chain links TRBV12-3 or TRBV12-4 to TRBJ1-2; no firm D call. The ends were cut back, 6 bases at V and 2 bases at J, with 13 bases in the middle. The CDR3 totals 14 residues. CDR3 residues: CASRRASSNYGYTF. CDR3 coding DNA: TGTGCCAGCAGGCGGGCCTCGTCGAACTATGGCTACACCTTC.

This clonotype was recorded a few times. The chain is built from TRBV5-1 and TRBJ2-1; 7 positions match TRBD1. The CDR3 loop spans 17 amino acids. The germline CDR1 and CDR2 sequences are SGHRS and YFSETQ. Trimming removed 4 bases from V and 7 bases from J; junction bases left unmatched: 17. The CDR3 DNA reads TGCGCCAGCAGCGGCCATTCTACAGGGGCCTTTGCGAATGAGCAGTTCTTC. This encodes CASSGHSTGAFANEQFF.

This clonotype was seen only a few times. The chain links TRBV20-1 to TRBJ2-7, with 10 bases identical to TRBD1. The CDR3 consists of 14 residues. Germline V CDR1 and CDR2: DFQATT, SNEGSKA (reference sequence). V lost 3 bases and J lost 4; bases outside the gene matches: 6. CDR3: CSASGGQGGYEQYF. CDR3 DNA sequence: TGCAGTGCTAGTGGAGGACAGGGGGGGTACGAGCAGTACTTC.

This clonotype came up a few times. The V and J genes are TRBV6-5 and TRBJ2-3; either TRBD1 or TRBD2 may fit D (5 bases each). Germline V gives CDR1 MNHEY, CDR2 SVGAGI. Trimming removed 4 bases at V and 6 bases at J, with 17 bases between. The CDR3 covers 15 residues. This CDR3 is CASSSGTARVDTQYF. The CDR3 DNA sequence: TGTGCCAGCAGTTCTGGGACGGCTCGGGTGGATACGCAGTATTTT.

This clonotype has a handful of counts. The chain has TRBV28 and TRBJ2-6; unclear D gene. V gave up 5 bases and J gave up 0 bases, with 11 bases separating them. The CDR3 has 16 amino acids. Per the germline V gene, CDR1 is MDHEN and CDR2 is SYDVKM. The CDR3 bases are TGTGCCAGCAGTGACCCCCGCTACTCTGGGGCCAACGTCCTGACTTTC. This encodes CASSDPRYSGANVLTF.